This T cell receptor beta chain was observed in a study of blood T cell repertoires in COVID-19. With V trimmed by 3 bases and J by 0 bases, 9 bases remained unmatched. This CDR3 has 18 residues. Germline CDR1 MNHEY, CDR2 SVGEGT. Cohort assignment relied on participant-reported clinical history. Original methodology: Reference gene primer amplification gave estimated nucleated cell counts. TCRdb's copy holds only in-frame clones and misses some; the assay was immunoSEQ multiplex PCR. That table gives V, J and clone size, and the DNA gave D and trimming. The data hold fewer than 300,000 clones, with 90% observed a single time.

Material: PBMCs or T cells enriched from blood (not recorded which). The J gene is TRBJ2-3, the V gene TRBV6-2 or TRBV6-3, with TRBD1 matching over 10 bases. The receptor comes from a woman aged 30 to 39 who had recovered from COVID-19. The CDR3 DNA reads TGTGCCAGCAGTTATCGCCTTCCGGGACAGGGGAGCACAGATACGCAGTATTTT. This codes for CASSYRLPGQGSTDTQYF.